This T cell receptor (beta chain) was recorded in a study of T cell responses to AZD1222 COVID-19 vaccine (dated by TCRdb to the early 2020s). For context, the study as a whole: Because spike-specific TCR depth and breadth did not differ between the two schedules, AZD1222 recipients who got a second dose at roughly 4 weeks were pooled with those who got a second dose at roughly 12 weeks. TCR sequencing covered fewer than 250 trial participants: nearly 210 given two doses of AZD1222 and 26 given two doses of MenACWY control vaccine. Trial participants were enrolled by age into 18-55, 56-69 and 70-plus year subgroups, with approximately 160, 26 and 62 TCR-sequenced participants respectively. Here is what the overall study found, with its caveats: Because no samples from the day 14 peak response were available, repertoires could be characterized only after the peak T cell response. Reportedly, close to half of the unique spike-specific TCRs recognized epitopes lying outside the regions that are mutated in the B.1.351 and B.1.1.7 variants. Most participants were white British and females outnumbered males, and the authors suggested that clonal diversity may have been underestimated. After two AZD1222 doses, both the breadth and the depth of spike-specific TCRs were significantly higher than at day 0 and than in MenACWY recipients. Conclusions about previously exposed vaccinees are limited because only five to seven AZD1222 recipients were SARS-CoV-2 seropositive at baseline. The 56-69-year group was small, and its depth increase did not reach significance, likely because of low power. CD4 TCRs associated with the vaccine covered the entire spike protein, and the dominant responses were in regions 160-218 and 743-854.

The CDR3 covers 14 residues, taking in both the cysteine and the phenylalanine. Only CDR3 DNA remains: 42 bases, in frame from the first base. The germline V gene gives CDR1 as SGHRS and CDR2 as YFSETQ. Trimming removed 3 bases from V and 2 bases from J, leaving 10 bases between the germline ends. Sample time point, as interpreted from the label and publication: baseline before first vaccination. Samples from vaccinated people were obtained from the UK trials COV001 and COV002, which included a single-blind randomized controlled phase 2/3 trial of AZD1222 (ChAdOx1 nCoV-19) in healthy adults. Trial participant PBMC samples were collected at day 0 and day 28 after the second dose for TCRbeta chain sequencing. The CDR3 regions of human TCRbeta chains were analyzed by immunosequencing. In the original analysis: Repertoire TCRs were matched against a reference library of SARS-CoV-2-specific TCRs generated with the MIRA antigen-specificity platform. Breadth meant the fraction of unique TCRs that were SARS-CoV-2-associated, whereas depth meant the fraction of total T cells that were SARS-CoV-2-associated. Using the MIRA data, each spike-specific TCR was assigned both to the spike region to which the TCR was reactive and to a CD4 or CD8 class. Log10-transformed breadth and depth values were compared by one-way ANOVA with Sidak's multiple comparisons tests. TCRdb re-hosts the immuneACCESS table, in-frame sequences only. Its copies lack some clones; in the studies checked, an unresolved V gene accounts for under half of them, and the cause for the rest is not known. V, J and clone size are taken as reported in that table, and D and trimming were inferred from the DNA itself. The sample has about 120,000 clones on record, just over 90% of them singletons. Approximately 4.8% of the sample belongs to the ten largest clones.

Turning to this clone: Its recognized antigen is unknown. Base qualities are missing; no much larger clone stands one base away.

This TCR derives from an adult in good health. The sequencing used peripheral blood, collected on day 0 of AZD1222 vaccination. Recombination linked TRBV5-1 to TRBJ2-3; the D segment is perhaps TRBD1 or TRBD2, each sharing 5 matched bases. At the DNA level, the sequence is TGCGCCAGCAGCTCACCCGGGGCCACAGATACGCAGTATTTT. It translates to CASSSPGATDTQYF. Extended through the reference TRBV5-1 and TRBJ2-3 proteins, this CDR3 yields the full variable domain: KAGVTQTPRYLIKTRGQQVTLSCSPISGHRSVSWYQQTPGQGLQFLFEYFSETQRNKGNFPGRFSGRQFSNSRSEMNVSTLELGDSALYLCASSSPGATDTQYFGPGTRLTVL.